The following is a T cell receptor (beta chain) sequence with its context. This entry is derived from a study of blood T cell repertoires in COVID-19. As processed by the authors: The authors estimated nucleated cell counts from reference gene primer amplification. Repertoires were generated with immunoSEQ multiplex PCR, while TCRdb's copy carries only in-frame clones and drops some. The V and J calls and the clone size are those of that table, but D and trimming were determined from the DNA. The table shows fewer than 250,000 clones, with approximately 81% occurring only once. After removal of 5 bases from V and 0 bases from J, the junction contained 0 bases not matched to a gene. Germline V gene data show CDR1 as KGHSH and CDR2 as LQKENI. The CDR3 is made up of 14 amino acids.

The TCR comes from a woman aged 80 or older with COVID-19, enrolled during active disease. Sequenced: peripheral blood. The V call is TRBV18, the J call TRBJ1-2; 10 bases are a match to TRBD1. The CDR3 DNA follows: TGTGCCAGCTCAGACAGGGGGCCTAACTATGGCTACACCTTC. Translation gives CASSDRGPNYGYTF.